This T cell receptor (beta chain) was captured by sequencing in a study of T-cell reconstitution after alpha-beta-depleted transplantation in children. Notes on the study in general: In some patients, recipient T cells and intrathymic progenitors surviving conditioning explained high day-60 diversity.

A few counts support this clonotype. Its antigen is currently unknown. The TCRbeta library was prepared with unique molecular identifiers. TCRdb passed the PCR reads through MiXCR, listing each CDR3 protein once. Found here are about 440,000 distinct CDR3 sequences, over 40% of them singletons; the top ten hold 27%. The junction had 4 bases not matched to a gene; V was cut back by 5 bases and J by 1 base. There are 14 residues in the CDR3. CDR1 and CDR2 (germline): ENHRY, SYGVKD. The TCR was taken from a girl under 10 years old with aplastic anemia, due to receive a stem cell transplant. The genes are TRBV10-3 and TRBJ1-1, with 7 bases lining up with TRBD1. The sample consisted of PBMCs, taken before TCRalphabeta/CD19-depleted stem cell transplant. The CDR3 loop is CAISSNRGNTEAFF. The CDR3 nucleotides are TGTGCCATCAGTTCGAACAGGGGGAACACTGAAGCTTTCTTT.